A selection of T cell receptor beta chains follows, all from one sample in a study of a mutant IDH1 vaccine in newly diagnosed glioma. Antigens of these TCRs are unknown. TCRdb's table, derived via immunoSEQ multiplex PCR, lists solely in-frame clones and lacks some. The sample contains about 46,000 clones, 85% to 95% of which appear only once. The starting material was PBMCs, obtained from a glioma patient whose treatment included an IDH1 peptide vaccine. Every receptor here comes from a man over 45 with glioma. CDR3s include the opening cysteine and the closing phenylalanine or tryptophan. D genes are given only for firm matches. Size values are once, few and many counts, or a class for expanded clones, and some rows have none.

d_gene	v_gene	abundance	j_gene	CDR3nt	CDR3aa
NA	TRBV7-2	NA	TRBJ2-5	TGTGCCAGCAGCCATAGTGGGTCTGGGGAGACCCAGTACTTC	CASSHSGSGETQYF
NA	TRBV19	NA	TRBJ1-3	TGTGCCAGTAGTATAGACCGGTTCTCTGGAAACACCATATATTTT	CASSIDRFSGNTIYF
NA	TRBV9	NA	TRBJ2-1	TGTGCCAGCAGCGTAGTTGGGGGTTGGGGAAAAAATGAGCAGTTCTTC	CASSVVGGWGKNEQFF
NA	TRBV2	NA	TRBJ2-7	TGTGCCAGCTTTATGGGACGGCTCAACGAGCAGTACTTC	CASFMGRLNEQYF
TRBD2	TRBV9	NA	TRBJ2-2	TGTGCCAGCAGCAGCGGGAGGGCCGAAAACACCGGGGAGCTGTTTTTT	CASSSGRAENTGELFF
TRBD2	TRBV9	NA	TRBJ2-5	TGTGCCAGCAGCATCAGACTAGCGGGAGCCAAAGAGACCCAGTACTTC	CASSIRLAGAKETQYF
TRBD1	TRBV11-3	NA	TRBJ2-7	TGTGCCAGCAGCTTGGGGGCGACAGGGGCCTACGAGCAGTACTTC	CASSLGATGAYEQYF
NA	TRBV11-3	NA	TRBJ1-1	TGTGCCAGCAGCTTATCGGGACCGAACACTGAAGCTTTCTTT	CASSLSGPNTEAFF
NA	TRBV10-3	NA	TRBJ2-7	TGTGCCATCAGTCCTACACGGACCGCCTACGAGCAGTACTTC	CAISPTRTAYEQYF
NA	TRBV4-1	NA	TRBJ1-2	TGCGCCAGCAGCCAAGGCCGAGGTTTAGGCTACACCTTC	CASSQGRGLGYTF
NA	TRBV7-2	NA	TRBJ2-5	TGTGCCAGCAGCTTTAACCAAGAGACCCAGTACTTC	CASSFNQETQYF
NA	TRBV9	NA	TRBJ1-1	TGTGCCAGCAGCCCTCCGGGGGGGCGCGTGAGCACTGAAGCTTTCTTT	CASSPPGGRVSTEAFF
NA	TRBV7-2	NA	TRBJ2-7	TGTGCCAGCAGCTCCTTAAGGTCCGGCTACGAGCAGTACTTC	CASSSLRSGYEQYF
NA	TRBV7-9	NA	TRBJ1-1	TGTGCCAGCAGCCCCCGTGGAAGCATTCTTGAAGCTTTCTTT	CASSPRGSILEAFF
NA	TRBV19	NA	TRBJ1-5	TGTGCCAGTAGCTGGGACGGTTATCAGCCCCAGCATTTT	CASSWDGYQPQHF
NA	TRBV5-1	NA	TRBJ1-2	TGCGCCAGCAGCTTGGAGGACTCCCTTTTTGGCTACACCTTC	CASSLEDSLFGYTF
NA	TRBV7-2	NA	TRBJ2-1	TGTGCCAGCAGCTTAGATCTATATGAGCAGTTCTTC	CASSLDLYEQFF
TRBD1	TRBV6-5	NA	TRBJ1-2	TGTGCCAGCACCCCCGACAGGGGATATGGCTACACCTTC	CASTPDRGYGYTF
NA	TRBV19	NA	TRBJ1-1	TGTGCCAGTAGTATAGGATCGTTAGCTGAAGCTTTCTTT	CASSIGSLAEAFF
NA	TRBV4-1	NA	TRBJ2-1	TGCGCCAGCAGGAACTTCGAGGGGGACAATGAGCAGTTCTTC	CASRNFEGDNEQFF
TRBD2	TRBV9	once	TRBJ2-1	TGTGCCAGCAGCTCATCCGGGACTAGCGTCGCGAATCCCTCCTACAATGAGCAGTTCTTC	CASSSSGTSVANPSYNEQFF
TRBD2	TRBV7-7	NA	TRBJ2-5	TGTGCTAGCAGCTCACCCGCGGGACTAGCGGGCCAAGAGACCCAGTACTTC	CASSSPAGLAGQETQYF
NA	TRBV29-1	NA	TRBJ1-5	TGCAGCGTTGGTTCTGGGGGAGGGCCCCAGCATTTT	CSVGSGGGPQHF
NA	TRBV27	once	TRBJ1-5	TGTGCCAGCAGTTTGGCAGGGGATAGCAATCAGCCCCAGCATTTT	CASSLAGDSNQPQHF
TRBD2	TRBV5-8	NA	TRBJ2-3	TGTGCCAGCAGCCACCTAGCGGGTCCGAGCACAGATACGCAGTATTTT	CASSHLAGPSTDTQYF
NA	TRBV5-6	NA	TRBJ1-1	TGTGCCAGCAGCGCGGGCCCCCAGGGTATCGTCACTGAAGCTTTCTTT	CASSAGPQGIVTEAFF
NA	TRBV7-9	NA	TRBJ2-7	TGTGCCAGCAGCTCTACTCTATTACAGGGTAGAATGATCTACGAGCAGTACTTC	CASSSTLLQGRMIYEQYF
NA	TRBV6-6	NA	TRBJ2-3	TGTGCCAGCAGTTACTCGGGGGGCACAGATACGCAGTATTTT	CASSYSGGTDTQYF
NA	TRBV5-6	NA	TRBJ2-1	TGTGCCAGCAGCCAGAAAGGACAAACCTCCTACAATGAGCAGTTCTTC	CASSQKGQTSYNEQFF
NA	TRBV28	NA	TRBJ1-5	TGTGCCAGCAGTTTAAGAGGAATTTTGAATCAGCCCCAGCATTTT	CASSLRGILNQPQHF
NA	TRBV9	NA	TRBJ1-4	TGTGCCAGCAGCGTAGCAGGAGGTTGGGATGAAAAACTGTTTTTT	CASSVAGGWDEKLFF
TRBD2	TRBV30	NA	TRBJ2-1	TGTGCCTGGACCGAGGGACTAGCGGGAGTTCTGGATGAGCAGTTCTTC	CAWTEGLAGVLDEQFF
NA	TRBV6-1	NA	TRBJ1-5	TGTGCCAGCAGTATGTCGGATAGCAATCAGCCCCAGCATTTT	CASSMSDSNQPQHF
NA	TRBV29-1	NA	TRBJ2-3	TGCAGCGTTGCAGGGGGGAGAGATACGCAGTATTTT	CSVAGGRDTQYF
NA	TRBV2	NA	TRBJ1-2	TGTGCCAGCAGGGGCTACAGGGAGTTCGGCTACACCTTC	CASRGYREFGYTF
NA	TRBV20-1	NA	TRBJ1-1	TGCAGTGCTAGAGGGCTGGGAGCTTTCTTT	CSARGLGAFF
TRBD1	TRBV10-3	NA	TRBJ2-7	TGTGCCATCAGTGGGGCCGGACAGGGTTCCGCCGAGCAGTACTTC	CAISGAGQGSAEQYF
NA	TRBV6-1	NA	TRBJ2-1	TGTGCCAGCAGTGACAGCTCCTACAATGAGCAGTTCTTC	CASSDSSYNEQFF
TRBD1	TRBV27	NA	TRBJ2-7	TGTGCCAGCAGTTCCGGGACAGGGCGGGTCTACGAGCAGTACTTC	CASSSGTGRVYEQYF
TRBD2	TRBV14	NA	TRBJ2-7	TGTGCCAGCAGCCCTACCGGGACTAGCGGGAGAAGACTTTCGTACGAGCAGTACTTC	CASSPTGTSGRRLSYEQYF
TRBD2	TRBV5-1	NA	TRBJ2-5	TGCGCCAGCAGCTTGGTAGGACTAGCGGGAGGAGAGACCCAGTACTTC	CASSLVGLAGGETQYF
NA	TRBV5-1	NA	TRBJ2-2	TGCGCCAGCAGCCCGACCCACACCGGGGAGCTGTTTTTT	CASSPTHTGELFF
TRBD2	TRBV30	NA	TRBJ2-3	TGTGCCTGGAGTGTTGTGGGTAGCGGGAGGGCCGGGGAAGATACGCAGTATTTT	CAWSVVGSGRAGEDTQYF
TRBD2	TRBV19	NA	TRBJ2-1	TGTGCCAGTAGTATCCAGCGGGGGCCTAACAATGAGCAGTTCTTC	CASSIQRGPNNEQFF
NA	TRBV9	NA	TRBJ1-2	TGTGCCAGCAGCGTAGGTGTCAGCGCCACGGGGGGCTACACCTTC	CASSVGVSATGGYTF
TRBD2	TRBV29-1	NA	TRBJ2-5	TGCAGCGTCCCCGGACTAGCGGAAGGAAAAGAGACCCAGTACTTC	CSVPGLAEGKETQYF
NA	TRBV5-1	NA	TRBJ2-3	TGCGCCAGCAGCCCCTCGACAGCCAGCACAGATACGCAGTATTTT	CASSPSTASTDTQYF
NA	TRBV28	once	TRBJ2-3	TGTGCCAGCAGTTTAGGGGCAGGGAAGAAAAGAGATACGCAGTATTTT	CASSLGAGKKRDTQYF
NA	TRBV7-3	NA	TRBJ2-7	TGTGCCAGCAGCTTAAGTCCTAGCGACACCTACGAGCAGTACTTC	CASSLSPSDTYEQYF
NA	TRBV29-1	NA	TRBJ1-5	TGCAGCGTTGCCCCGGACACCCTGAAGCCCCAGCATTTT	CSVAPDTLKPQHF
TRBD1	TRBV2	NA	TRBJ2-7	TGTGCCAGCAAACAGGGGGATTACGAGCAGTACTTC	CASKQGDYEQYF
TRBD1	TRBV2	NA	TRBJ2-7	TGTGCCAGCAGTGGACAGGGGGCCTACGAGCAGTACTTC	CASSGQGAYEQYF
NA	TRBV7-3	NA	TRBJ1-1	TGTGCCAGCAGAGGACAGAAGAACACTGAAGCTTTCTTT	CASRGQKNTEAFF